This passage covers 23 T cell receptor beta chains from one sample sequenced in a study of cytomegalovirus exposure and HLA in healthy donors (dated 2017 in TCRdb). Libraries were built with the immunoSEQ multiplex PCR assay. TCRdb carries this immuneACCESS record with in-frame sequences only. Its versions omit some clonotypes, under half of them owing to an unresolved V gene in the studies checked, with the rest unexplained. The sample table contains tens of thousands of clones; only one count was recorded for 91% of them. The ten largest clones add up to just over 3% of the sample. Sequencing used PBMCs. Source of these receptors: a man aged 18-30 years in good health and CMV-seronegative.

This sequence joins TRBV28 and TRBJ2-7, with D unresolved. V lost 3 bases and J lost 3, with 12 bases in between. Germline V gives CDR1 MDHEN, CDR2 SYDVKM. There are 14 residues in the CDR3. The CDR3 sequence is CASSLNSLHYEQYF. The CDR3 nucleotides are TGTGCCAGCAGTTTGAACAGCCTCCACTACGAGCAGTACTTC. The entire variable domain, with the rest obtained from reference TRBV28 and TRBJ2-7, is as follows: DVKVTQSSRYLVKRTGEKVFLECVQDMDHENMFWYRQDPGLGLRLIYFSYDVKMKEKGDIPEGYSVSREKKERFSLILESASTNQTSMYLCASSLNSLHYEQYFGPGTRLTVT.

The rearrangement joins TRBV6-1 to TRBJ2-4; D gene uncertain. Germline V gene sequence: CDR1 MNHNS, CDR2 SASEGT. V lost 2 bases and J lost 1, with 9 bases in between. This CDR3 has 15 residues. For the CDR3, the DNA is TGTGCCAGCAGTGAATATCAGGTTGCCAAAAACATTCAGTACTTC. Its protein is CASSEYQVAKNIQYF.

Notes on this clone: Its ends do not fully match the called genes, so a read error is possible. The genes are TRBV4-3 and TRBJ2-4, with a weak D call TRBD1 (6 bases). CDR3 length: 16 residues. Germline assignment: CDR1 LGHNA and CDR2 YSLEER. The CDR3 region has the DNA TGCGCCAGCAGCGAAGAGTTAGCCAGGGGCAAAAACATTCAGTACTTC. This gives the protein CASSEELARGKNIQYF.

The CDR3 nucleotides are TGTGCCAGCGCAGGGGGAAATCCTGAAGCTTTCTTT. The encoded protein is CASAGGNPEAFF. The J gene is TRBJ1-1, the V gene TRBV2, with 7 bases matching TRBD1. Germline CDR1 and CDR2: SNHLY and FYNNEI. With V trimmed by 8 bases and J by 6 bases, 6 bases remained unmatched. The CDR3 consists of 12 residues.

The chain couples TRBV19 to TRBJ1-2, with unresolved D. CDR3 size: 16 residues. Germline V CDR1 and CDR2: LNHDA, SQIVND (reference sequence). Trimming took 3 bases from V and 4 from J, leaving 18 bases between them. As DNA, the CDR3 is TGTGCCAGTAGTATCCCAAACGAACTGGGCACCTATGGCTACACCTTC. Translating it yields CASSIPNELGTYGYTF.

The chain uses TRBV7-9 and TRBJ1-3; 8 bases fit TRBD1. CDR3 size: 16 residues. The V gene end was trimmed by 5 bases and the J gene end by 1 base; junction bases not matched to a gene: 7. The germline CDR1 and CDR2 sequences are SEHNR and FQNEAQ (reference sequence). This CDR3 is CASSGRGQGSGNTIYF. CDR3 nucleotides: TGTGCCAGCAGCGGTCGAGGACAGGGTTCTGGAAACACCATATATTTT.

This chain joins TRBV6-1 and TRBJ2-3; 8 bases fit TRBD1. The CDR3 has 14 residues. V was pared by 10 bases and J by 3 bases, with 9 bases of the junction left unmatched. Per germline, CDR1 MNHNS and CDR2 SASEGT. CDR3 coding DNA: TGTGCCATGGGACAGGCCCGTGGAACAGATACGCAGTATTTT. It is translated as CAMGQARGTDTQYF.

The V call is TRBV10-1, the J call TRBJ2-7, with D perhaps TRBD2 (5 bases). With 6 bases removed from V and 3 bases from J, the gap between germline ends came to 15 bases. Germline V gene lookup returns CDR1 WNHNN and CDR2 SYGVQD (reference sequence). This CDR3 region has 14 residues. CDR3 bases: TGCGCCAGCAGGGCTCGTTGGGCGGGCTACGAGCAGTACTTC. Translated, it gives CASRARWAGYEQYF.

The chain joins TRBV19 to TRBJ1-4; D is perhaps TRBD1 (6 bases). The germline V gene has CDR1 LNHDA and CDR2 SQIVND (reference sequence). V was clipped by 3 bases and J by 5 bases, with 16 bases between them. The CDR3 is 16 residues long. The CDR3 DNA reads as TGTGCCAGTAGTATCTGGCCGGACAGATTAAATGAAAAACTGTTTTTT. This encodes CASSIWPDRLNEKLFF.

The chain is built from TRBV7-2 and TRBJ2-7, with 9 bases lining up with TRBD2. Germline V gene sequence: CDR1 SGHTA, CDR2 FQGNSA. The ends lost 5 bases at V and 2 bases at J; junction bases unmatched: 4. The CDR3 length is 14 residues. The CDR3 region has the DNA TGTGCCAGCAGCCAGACTAGCGGACCCTACGAGCAGTACTTC. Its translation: CASSQTSGPYEQYF.

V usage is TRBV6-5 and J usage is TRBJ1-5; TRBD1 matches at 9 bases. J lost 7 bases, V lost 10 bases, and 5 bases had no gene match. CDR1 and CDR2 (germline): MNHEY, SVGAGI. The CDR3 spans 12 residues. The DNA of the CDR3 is TGTGCCACCCGGACAGGGGTCCAGCCCCAGCATTTT. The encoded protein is CATRTGVQPQHF.

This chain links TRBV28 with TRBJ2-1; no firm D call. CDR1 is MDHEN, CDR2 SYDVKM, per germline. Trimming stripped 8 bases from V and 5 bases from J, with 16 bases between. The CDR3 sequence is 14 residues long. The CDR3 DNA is TGTGCCAGCCGGCTTCGGGTTCGGGACAATGAGCAGTTCTTC. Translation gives CASRLRVRDNEQFF.

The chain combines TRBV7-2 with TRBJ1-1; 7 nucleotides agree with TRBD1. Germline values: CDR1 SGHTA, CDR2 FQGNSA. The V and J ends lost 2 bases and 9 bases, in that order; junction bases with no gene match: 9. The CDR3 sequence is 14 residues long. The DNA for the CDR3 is TGTGCCAGCAGCTTACCAGGACAGGTTTTTAAAGCTTTCTTT. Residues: CASSLPGQVFKAFF.

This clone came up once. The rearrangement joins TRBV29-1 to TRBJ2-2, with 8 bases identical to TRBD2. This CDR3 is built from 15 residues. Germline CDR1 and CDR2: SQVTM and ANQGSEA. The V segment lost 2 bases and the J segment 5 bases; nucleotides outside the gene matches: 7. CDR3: CSVEFPGLETGELFF. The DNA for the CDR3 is TGCAGCGTTGAATTCCCGGGACTAGAGACCGGGGAGCTGTTTTTT.

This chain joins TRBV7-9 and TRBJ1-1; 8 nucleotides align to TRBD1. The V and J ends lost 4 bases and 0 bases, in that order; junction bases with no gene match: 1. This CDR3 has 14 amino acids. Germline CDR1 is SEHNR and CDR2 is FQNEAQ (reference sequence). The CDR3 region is CASSWTGLNTEAFF. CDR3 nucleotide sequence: TGTGCCAGCAGCTGGACAGGGTTGAACACTGAAGCTTTCTTT.

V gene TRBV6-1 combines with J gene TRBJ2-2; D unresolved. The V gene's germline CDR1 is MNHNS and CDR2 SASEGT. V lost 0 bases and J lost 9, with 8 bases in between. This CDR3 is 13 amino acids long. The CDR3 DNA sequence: TGTGCCAGCAGTGAAGCGCGGAGTCGGGAGCTGTTTTTT. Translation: CASSEARSRELFF.

In DNA form, the CDR3 reads TGTGCCACCAGCAGTATAGAACAGGATGGCTACACCTTC. Protein: CATSSIEQDGYTF. This chain uses TRBV15 with TRBJ1-2, with D possibly being TRBD1 (5 bases). CDR3 length equals 13 residues. V gave up 3 bases and J gave up 6 bases, with 11 bases separating them. Per germline, CDR1 LNHNV and CDR2 YYDKDF (reference sequence).

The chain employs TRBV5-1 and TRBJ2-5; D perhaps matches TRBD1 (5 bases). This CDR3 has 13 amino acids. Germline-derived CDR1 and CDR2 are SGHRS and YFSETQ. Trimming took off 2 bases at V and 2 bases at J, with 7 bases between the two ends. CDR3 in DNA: TGCGCCAGCAGCTTTAGACAGCAAGAGACCCAGTACTTC. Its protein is CASSFRQQETQYF.

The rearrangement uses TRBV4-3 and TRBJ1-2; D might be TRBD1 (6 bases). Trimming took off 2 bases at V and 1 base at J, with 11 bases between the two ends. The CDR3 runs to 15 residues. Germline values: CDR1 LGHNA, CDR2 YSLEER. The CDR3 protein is CASSQRTDINYGYTF. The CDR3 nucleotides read TGCGCCAGCAGCCAAAGGACAGATATTAACTATGGCTACACCTTC.

DNA of the CDR3: TGTGCCAGCACCTCGAACGTGGAGGACGGCTACACCTTC. Its protein is CASTSNVEDGYTF. This rearrangement joins TRBV4-2 to TRBJ1-2; no clear D. The CDR3 extends over 13 amino acids. Germline V gene sequence: CDR1 LGHNA, CDR2 YNFKEQ. V gave up 7 bases and J gave up 8 bases, with 17 bases separating them.

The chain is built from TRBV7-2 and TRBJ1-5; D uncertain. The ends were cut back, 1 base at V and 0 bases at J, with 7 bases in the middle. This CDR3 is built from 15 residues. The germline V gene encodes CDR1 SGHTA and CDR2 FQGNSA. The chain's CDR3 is CASSLELYSNQPQHF. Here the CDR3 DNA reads TGTGCCAGCAGCTTAGAGCTCTATAGCAATCAGCCCCAGCATTTT.

The CDR3 DNA follows: TGCGCCAGCTCCGTGGACTACTACAATGAGCAGTTCTTC. Encoded protein: CASSVDYYNEQFF. The chain couples TRBV10-2 to TRBJ2-1; D is perhaps TRBD2 (6 bases). Trimming took 8 bases from V and 3 from J, leaving 11 bases between them. CDR3 size: 13 residues. Germline V gene sequence: CDR1 WSHSY, CDR2 SAAADI.

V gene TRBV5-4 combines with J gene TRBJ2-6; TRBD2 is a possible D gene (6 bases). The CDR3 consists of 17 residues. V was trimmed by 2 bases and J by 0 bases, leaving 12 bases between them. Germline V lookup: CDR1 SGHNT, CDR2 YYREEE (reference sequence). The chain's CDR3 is CASSFPGLPSGANVLTF. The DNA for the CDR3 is TGTGCCAGCAGCTTTCCGGGACTTCCCTCTGGGGCCAACGTCCTGACTTTC. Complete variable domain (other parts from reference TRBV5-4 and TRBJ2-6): ETGVTQSPTHLIKTRGQQVTLRCSSQSGHNTVSWYQQALGQGPQFIFQYYREEENGRGNFPPRFSGLQFPNYSSELNVNALELDDSALYLCASSFPGLPSGANVLTFGAGSRLTVL.